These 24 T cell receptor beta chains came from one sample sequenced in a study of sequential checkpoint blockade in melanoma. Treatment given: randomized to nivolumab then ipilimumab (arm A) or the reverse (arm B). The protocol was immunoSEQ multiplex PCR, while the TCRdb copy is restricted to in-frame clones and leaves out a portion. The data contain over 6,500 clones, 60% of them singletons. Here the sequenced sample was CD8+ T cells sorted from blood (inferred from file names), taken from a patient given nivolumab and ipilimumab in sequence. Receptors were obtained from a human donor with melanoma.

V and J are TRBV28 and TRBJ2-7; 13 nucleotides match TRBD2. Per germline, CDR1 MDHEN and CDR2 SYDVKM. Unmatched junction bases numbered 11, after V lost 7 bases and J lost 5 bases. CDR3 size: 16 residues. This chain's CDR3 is CASTWAGLAGANEQYF. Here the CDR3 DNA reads TGTGCCAGCACTTGGGCCGGACTAGCGGGAGCAAACGAGCAGTACTTC.

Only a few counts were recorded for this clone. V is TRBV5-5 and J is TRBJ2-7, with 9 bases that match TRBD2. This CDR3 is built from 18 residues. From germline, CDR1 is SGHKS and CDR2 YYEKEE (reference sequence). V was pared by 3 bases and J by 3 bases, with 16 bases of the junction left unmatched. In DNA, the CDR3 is TGTGCCAGCAGCTATTTAGCGGGAGCGGGAGATGGGAGCTACGAGCAGTACTTC. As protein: CASSYLAGAGDGSYEQYF. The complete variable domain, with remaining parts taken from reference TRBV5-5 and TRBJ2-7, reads DAGVTQSPTHLIKTRGQQVTLRCSPISGHKSVSWYQQVLGQGPQFIFQYYEKEERGRGNFPDRFSARQFPNYSSELNVNALLLGDSALYLCASSYLAGAGDGSYEQYFGPGTRLTVT.

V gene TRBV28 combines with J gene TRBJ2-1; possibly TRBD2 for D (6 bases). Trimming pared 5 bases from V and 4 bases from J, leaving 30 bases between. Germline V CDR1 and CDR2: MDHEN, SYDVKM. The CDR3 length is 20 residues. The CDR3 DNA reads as TGTGCCAGCAGTACCCCGGGGGTGTCACTCAGGGCCCTCCGATACAATGAGCAGTTCTTC. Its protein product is CASSTPGVSLRALRYNEQFF.

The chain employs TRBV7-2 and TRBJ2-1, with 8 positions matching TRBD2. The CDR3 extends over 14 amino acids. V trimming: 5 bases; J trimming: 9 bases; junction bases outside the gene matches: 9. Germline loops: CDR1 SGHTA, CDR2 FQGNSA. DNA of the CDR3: TGTGCCAGCAGCATTACCGGGACTAGAATTGAGCAGTTCTTC. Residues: CASSITGTRIEQFF.

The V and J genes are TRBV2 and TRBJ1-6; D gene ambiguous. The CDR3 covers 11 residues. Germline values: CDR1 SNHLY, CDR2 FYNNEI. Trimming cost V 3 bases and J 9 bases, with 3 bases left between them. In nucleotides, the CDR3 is TGTGCCAGCAGTGATCGTTCACCCCTCCACTTT. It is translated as CASSDRSPLHF.

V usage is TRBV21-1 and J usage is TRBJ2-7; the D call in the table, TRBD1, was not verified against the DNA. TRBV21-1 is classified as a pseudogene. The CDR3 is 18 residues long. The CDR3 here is CASSKGNRGRGKSYEQYF. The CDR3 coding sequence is TGTGCCAGCAGCAAAGGGAACAGGGGGCGCGGTAAGTCCTACGAGCAGTACTTC.

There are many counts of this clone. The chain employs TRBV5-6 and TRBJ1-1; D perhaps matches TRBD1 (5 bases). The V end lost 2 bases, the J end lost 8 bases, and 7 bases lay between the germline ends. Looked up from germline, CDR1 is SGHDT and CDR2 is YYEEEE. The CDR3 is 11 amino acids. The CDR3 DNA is TGTGCCAGCAGCTTTGGACAAGAAGCTTTCTTT. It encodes CASSFGQEAFF.

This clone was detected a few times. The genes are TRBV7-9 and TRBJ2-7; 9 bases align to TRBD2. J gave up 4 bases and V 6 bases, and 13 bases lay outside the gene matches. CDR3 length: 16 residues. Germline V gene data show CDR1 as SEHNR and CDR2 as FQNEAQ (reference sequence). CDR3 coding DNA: TGTGCCAGCAGTTCTATGCTCCTAGCGGGAAGATACGAGCAGTACTTC. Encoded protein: CASSSMLLAGRYEQYF.

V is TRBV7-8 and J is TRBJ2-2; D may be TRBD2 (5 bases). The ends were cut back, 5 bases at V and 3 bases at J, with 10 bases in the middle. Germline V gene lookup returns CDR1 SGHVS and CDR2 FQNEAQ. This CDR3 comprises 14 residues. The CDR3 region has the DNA TGTGCCAGCAGCGCCGGGATTTACACCGGGGAGCTGTTTTTT. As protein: CASSAGIYTGELFF.

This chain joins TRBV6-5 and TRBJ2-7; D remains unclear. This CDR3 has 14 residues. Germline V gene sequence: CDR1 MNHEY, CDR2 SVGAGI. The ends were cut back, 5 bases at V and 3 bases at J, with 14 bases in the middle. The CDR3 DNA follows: TGTGCCAGCAGTGCCGCCCTCCGGAGCTACGAGCAGTACTTC. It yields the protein CASSAALRSYEQYF.

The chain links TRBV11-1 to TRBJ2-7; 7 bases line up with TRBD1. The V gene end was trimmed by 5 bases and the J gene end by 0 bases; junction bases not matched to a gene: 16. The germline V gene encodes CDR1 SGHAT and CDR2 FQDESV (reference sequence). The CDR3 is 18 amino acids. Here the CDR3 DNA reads TGTGCCAGCAGCCAATCGTTTTGGGCAGGGGGTGTCTCCTACGAGCAGTACTTC. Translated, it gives CASSQSFWAGGVSYEQYF.

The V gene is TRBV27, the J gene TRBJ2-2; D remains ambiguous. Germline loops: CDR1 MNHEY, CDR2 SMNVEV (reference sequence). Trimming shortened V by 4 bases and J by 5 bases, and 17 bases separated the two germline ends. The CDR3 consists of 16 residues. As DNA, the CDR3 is TGTGCCAGCAGTTCACTCGTTAACCTCCGGACCGGGGAGCTGTTTTTT. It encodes CASSSLVNLRTGELFF.

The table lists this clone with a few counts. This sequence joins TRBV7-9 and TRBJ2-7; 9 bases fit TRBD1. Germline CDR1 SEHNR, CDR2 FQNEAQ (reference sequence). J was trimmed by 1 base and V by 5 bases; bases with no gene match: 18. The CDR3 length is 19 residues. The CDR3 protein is CASSPQGAKSSGRSYEQYF. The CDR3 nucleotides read TGTGCCAGCAGCCCACAGGGGGCCAAATCTAGCGGCAGGTCCTACGAGCAGTACTTC.

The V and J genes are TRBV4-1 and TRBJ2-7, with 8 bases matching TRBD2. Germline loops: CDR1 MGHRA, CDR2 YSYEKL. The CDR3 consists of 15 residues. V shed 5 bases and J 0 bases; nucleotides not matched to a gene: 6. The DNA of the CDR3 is TGCGCCAGCAGCAGCCATCTAGCGGGCTCCTACGAGCAGTACTTC. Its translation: CASSSHLAGSYEQYF.

The CDR3 here is CASKGKLAGGNEQYF. For the CDR3, the DNA is TGTGCCAGCAAAGGAAAACTAGCGGGAGGGAACGAGCAGTACTTC. The J gene is TRBJ2-7, the V gene TRBV6-6; 13 nucleotides agree with TRBD2. Germline CDR1 reads MNHNY; CDR2 reads SVGAGI (reference sequence). Trimming at V came to 7 bases and at J to 5 bases, leaving 8 bases not matched to a gene. The length of the CDR3 is 15 residues.

The CDR3 spells CASSVDHQGINYGYTF. CDR3 DNA sequence: TGTGCCAGCAGCGTAGATCACCAGGGTATCAACTATGGCTACACCTTC. The chain combines TRBV9 with TRBJ1-2, with D possibly TRBD1 on 5 matching bases. The length of the CDR3 is 16 residues. V gave up 0 bases and J gave up 2 bases, with 14 bases separating them. In germline, CDR1 is SGDLS, CDR2 YYNGEE.

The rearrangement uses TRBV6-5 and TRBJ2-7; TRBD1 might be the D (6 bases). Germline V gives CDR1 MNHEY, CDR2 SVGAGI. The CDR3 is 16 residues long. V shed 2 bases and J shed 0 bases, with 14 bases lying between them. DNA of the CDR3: TGTGCCAGCAGTTACCCCACAGGGCTCCTCTCCTACGAGCAGTACTTC. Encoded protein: CASSYPTGLLSYEQYF.

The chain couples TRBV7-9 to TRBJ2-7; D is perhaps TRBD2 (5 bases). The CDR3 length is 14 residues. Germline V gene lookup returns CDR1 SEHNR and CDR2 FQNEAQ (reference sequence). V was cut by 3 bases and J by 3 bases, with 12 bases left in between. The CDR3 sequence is CASSLGERNYEQYF. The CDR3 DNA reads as TGTGCCAGCAGCTTGGGAGAAAGGAACTACGAGCAGTACTTC.

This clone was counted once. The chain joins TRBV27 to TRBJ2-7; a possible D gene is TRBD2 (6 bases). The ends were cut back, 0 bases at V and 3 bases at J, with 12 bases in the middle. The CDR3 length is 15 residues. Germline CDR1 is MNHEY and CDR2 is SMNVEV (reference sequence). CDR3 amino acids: CASSLSGGWGYEQYF. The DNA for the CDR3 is TGTGCCAGCAGTTTATCCGGGGGTTGGGGCTACGAGCAGTACTTC.

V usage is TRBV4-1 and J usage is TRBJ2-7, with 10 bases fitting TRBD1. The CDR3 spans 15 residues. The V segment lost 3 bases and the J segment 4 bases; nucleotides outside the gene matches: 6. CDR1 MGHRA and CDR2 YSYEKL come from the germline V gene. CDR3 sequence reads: CASSHRQGAGYEQYF. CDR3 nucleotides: TGCGCCAGCAGCCATCGACAGGGGGCTGGTTACGAGCAGTACTTC.

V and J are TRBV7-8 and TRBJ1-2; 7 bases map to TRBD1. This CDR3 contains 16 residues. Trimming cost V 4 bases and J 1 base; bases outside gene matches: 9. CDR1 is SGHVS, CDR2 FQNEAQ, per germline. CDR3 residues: CASSSETGIFNYGYTF. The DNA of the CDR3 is TGTGCCAGCAGCTCAGAGACAGGGATTTTTAACTATGGCTACACCTTC.

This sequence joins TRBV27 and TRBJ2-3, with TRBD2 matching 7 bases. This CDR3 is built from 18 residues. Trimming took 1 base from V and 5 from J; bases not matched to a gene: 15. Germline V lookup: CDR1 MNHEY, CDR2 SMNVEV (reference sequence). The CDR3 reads CASSLLGEAGWGKDTQYF. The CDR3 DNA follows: TGTGCCAGCAGTTTATTGGGAGAAGCGGGATGGGGCAAAGATACGCAGTATTTT.

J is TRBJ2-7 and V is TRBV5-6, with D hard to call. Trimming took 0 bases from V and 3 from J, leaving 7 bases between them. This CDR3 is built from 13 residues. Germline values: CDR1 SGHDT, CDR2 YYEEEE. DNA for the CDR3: TGTGCCAGCAGCTTGGTGGGCAACTACGAGCAGTACTTC. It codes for CASSLVGNYEQYF.

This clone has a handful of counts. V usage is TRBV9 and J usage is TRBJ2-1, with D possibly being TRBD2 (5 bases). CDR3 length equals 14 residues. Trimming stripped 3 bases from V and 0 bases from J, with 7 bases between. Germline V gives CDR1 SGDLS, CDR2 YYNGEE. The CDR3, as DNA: TGTGCCAGCAGCGGAGGGAGCTCCTACAATGAGCAGTTCTTC. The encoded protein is CASSGGSSYNEQFF.